This is a list of T cell receptor beta chains from one sample in a study of control samples from healthy donors and cancer patients. The table came from immunoSEQ multiplex PCR; TCRdb's copy has only in-frame clones and leaves some out. The sample records around 41,000 clones, roughly 94% being singletons. Source material: blood. These receptors were taken from a man in his 60s in good health. Each CDR3 is given with its conserved first and last residue. The D gene is left open where the match is weak. Size is omitted from some rows. Given values are once, few, many or a class for expanded clones.

>TRBJ2-2|TRBD1|TRBV6-4|.
TGTGCCAGCAGTGGGGACAGCACCGGGGAGCTGTTTTTT
CASSGDSTGELFF
>TRBJ2-5|.|TRBV19|.
TGTGCCAGTAGTATAACACATGCGCAAGAGACCCAGTACTTC
CASSITHAQETQYF
>TRBJ2-7|.|TRBV4-1|once
TGCGCCAGCAGCCAAGATGGCGCACAGCGGCTTAGGGACGAGCAGTACTTC
CASSQDGAQRLRDEQYF
>TRBJ2-3|.|TRBV7-9|.
TGTGCCAGCAGCCCGCTTATGGGAGTGACAGATACGCAGTATTTT
CASSPLMGVTDTQYF
>TRBJ1-5|TRBD1|TRBV30|few
TGTGCCTGTGGACAGGGGGTCTTTCAGCCCCAGCATTTT
CACGQGVFQPQHF
>TRBJ2-7|TRBD1|TRBV7-3|.
TGTGCCAGCAGCTCTGGGACAGACTTAGGCTTCGAGCAGTACTTC
CASSSGTDLGFEQYF
>TRBJ2-7|TRBD2|TRBV10-1|.
TGCGCCAGCAGTGAGTTCTCCGGACTAGCGGGAATTTACGAGCAGTACTTC
CASSEFSGLAGIYEQYF
>TRBJ2-7|TRBD1|TRBV5-4|.
TGTGCCAGCAGACGACAGGGGTCCCCCTACGAGCAGTACTTC
CASRRQGSPYEQYF
>TRBJ2-7|TRBD1|TRBV7-9|.
TGTGCCAGCAGCTTCACCGGGACAGTAGAACCCTACGAGCAGTACTTC
CASSFTGTVEPYEQYF
>TRBJ1-1|.|TRBV6-2/TRBV6-3|.
TGTGCCAGCACCCCCCGGACAGCCGCTTTCTTT
CASTPRTAAFF
>TRBJ2-1|.|TRBV19|.
TGTGCCAGTAGTATAGCCGCGTTCGAGGGTGAGCAGTTCTTC
CASSIAAFEGEQFF
>TRBJ2-2|.|TRBV4-1|.
TGCGCCAGCAGCCGTGCGAGGGGGACCGGGGAGCTGTTTTTT
CASSRARGTGELFF
>TRBJ2-5|.|TRBV20-1|.
TGCAGTGCTAGTGTGGAGAGCCTCGAGACCCAGTACTTC
CSASVESLETQYF
>TRBJ2-3|.|TRBV18|.
TGTGCCAGCTCACCAGGAGCCAGTGATACGCAGTATTTT
CASSPGASDTQYF
>TRBJ2-7|TRBD1|TRBV5-6|.
TGTGCCAGCAGCTTGTCCGGGACAGGGGGCCACGAGCAGTACTTC
CASSLSGTGGHEQYF
>TRBJ2-3|.|TRBV7-9|.
TGTGCCAGCAGCGCAAGCACAGATACGCAGTATTTT
CASSASTDTQYF